Each of the 17 T cell receptor beta chains below was sequenced from the same sample in a study of regulatory T cells in long-lasting Graves disease. Time point indicated: persistent/refractory GD, antithyroid drugs over 5 years with positive TRAb. Making the TCR library involved RNA that had been extracted from PBMCs. According to the study, TCR beta libraries were built with iRepertoire HTBI primers and CDR3-region Arm-PCR. One entry per CDR3 protein, called by TCRdb with MiXCR from the multiplex PCR reads. The sample yields about 660,000 distinct CDR3 sequences, approximately 29% seen once. The starting material was peripheral blood mononuclear cells (PBMCs), obtained when the disease was refractory, from a patient treated with antithyroid drugs. These receptors were taken from a female donor with Graves disease.

The chain recombines TRBV7-2 with TRBJ1-2, with 7 positions matching TRBD1. The CDR3 is 14 residues long. CDR1 is SGHTA and CDR2 is FQGNSA in the germline V gene. The trim removed 4 bases at V and 14 bases at J, leaving 16 bases unmatched. CDR3 DNA sequence: TGTGCCAGCAGCTCCGACAGGGCTACGCCGTCCTCTACCTTC. Protein product: CASSSDRATPSSTF. Supplemented by reference TRBV7-2 and TRBJ1-2, the full variable domain reads GAGVSQSPSNKVTEKGKDVELRCDPISGHTALYWYRQSLGQGLEFLIYFQGNSAPDKSGLPSDRFSAERTGGSVSTLTIQRTQQEDSAVYLCASSSDRATPSSTFGSGTRLTVV.

This chain uses TRBV24-1 with TRBJ2-1, with D perhaps matching TRBD1 (6 bases). The V end lost 4 bases, the J end lost 0 bases, and 24 bases lay between the germline ends. This CDR3 spans 20 amino acids. From germline, CDR1 is KGHDR and CDR2 SFDVKD. CDR3 in amino acids: CATSDSDHSRQVPSYNEQFF. CDR3 DNA: TGTGCCACCAGTGACTCAGACCATTCACGACAGGTTCCCTCCTACAATGAGCAGTTCTTC.

A word on this clonotype: This sequence may be a read error, since a much larger clone differs from it by one base. V gene TRBV28 combines with J gene TRBJ1-4; weak D call: TRBD1 (6 bases). Germline CDR1 is MDHEN and CDR2 is SYDVKM. This CDR3 contains 13 residues. CDR3 in DNA: TGTGCCAGTATCGGGGGGCGGAATGAAGAACTGTTTTTT. Translating gives CASIGGRNEELFF. The variable domain in full, completed from reference TRBV28 and TRBJ1-4, reads DVKVTQSSRYLVKRTGEKVFLECVQDMDHENMFWYRQDPGLGLRLIYFSYDVKMKEKGDIPEGYSVSREKKERFSLILESASTNQTSMYLCASIGGRNEELFFGSGTQLSVL.

V usage is TRBV27 and J usage is TRBJ2-7; 7 bases fit TRBD1. J gave up 5 bases and V 7 bases, and 11 bases lay outside the gene matches. The CDR3 has 14 amino acids. Germline CDR1 is MNHEY and CDR2 is SMNVEV (reference sequence). The CDR3 DNA follows: TGTGCCAGCAATCTAGGGGGCAAGGGACACGAGCAGTACTTC. Amino acids: CASNLGGKGHEQYF.

This clonotype was seen ten or more times. The rearrangement links TRBV27 to TRBJ1-1; D not resolved. Germline V CDR1 and CDR2: MNHEY, SMNVEV (reference sequence). Trimming stripped 6 bases from V and 0 bases from J, with 17 bases between. This CDR3 is 16 amino acids long. This CDR3 is CASRRGGYYMNTEAFF. Here the CDR3 DNA reads TGTGCCAGCAGGCGTGGCGGGTATTACATGAACACTGAAGCTTTCTTT.

The chain employs TRBV3-1 and TRBJ2-1; D perhaps matches TRBD2 (5 bases). Trimming took off 4 bases at V and 8 bases at J, with 9 bases between the two ends. Germline-derived CDR1 and CDR2 are LGHDT and YNNKEL (reference sequence). The CDR3 is 12 residues long. CDR3 protein: CASSLWEYEQFF. DNA of the CDR3: TGTGCCAGCAGCCTCTGGGAGTATGAGCAGTTCTTC.

Many counts were recorded for this clonotype. The V call is TRBV12-3 or TRBV12-4, the J call TRBJ2-2, with TRBD2 matching over 8 bases. The CDR3 has 14 residues. Germline trimming cut 11 bases from V and 2 bases from J; bases unmatched to any gene: 7. This CDR3 is CAGTAGGNTGELFF. The CDR3, as DNA: TGTGCCGGAACGGCGGGAGGTAACACCGGGGAGCTGTTTTTT.

The chain has TRBV5-4 and TRBJ2-5; D unclear. The CDR3 is made up of 15 amino acids. The ends were cut back, 0 bases at V and 2 bases at J, with 11 bases in the middle. Germline V CDR1 and CDR2: SGHNT, YYREEE (reference sequence). CDR3 nucleotides: TGTGCCAGCAGCTTGGCCAATGGGGTTCAAGAGACCCAGTACTTC. This codes for CASSLANGVQETQYF.

This clonotype was observed a handful of times. The rearrangement joins TRBV4-1 to TRBJ1-2; perhaps TRBD1 as D (6 bases). CDR1 and CDR2 from the germline V gene are MGHRA and YSYEKL. Trimming pared 1 base from V and 2 bases from J, leaving 11 bases between. The CDR3 runs 15 residues. The CDR3 coding sequence is TGCGCCAGCAGCCAAGGTGGTCAGGGGAACTATGGCTACACCTTC. Its translation: CASSQGGQGNYGYTF.

This sequence joins TRBV6-1 and TRBJ1-1; a weak D match, TRBD1 (5 bases). The germline CDR1 and CDR2 sequences are MNHNS and SASEGT. The CDR3 length is 11 residues. V shed 7 bases and J shed 7 bases, with 10 bases lying between them. This chain's CDR3 is CASNLGDEAFF. As DNA, the CDR3 is TGTGCCAGCAATCTAGGGGATGAAGCTTTCTTT.

Only a few counts were recorded for this clonotype. The rearrangement joins TRBV10-3 to TRBJ2-7; possibly TRBD2 for D (6 bases). Trimming pared 0 bases from V and 4 bases from J, leaving 13 bases between. The CDR3 sequence is 15 residues long. In germline, CDR1 is ENHRY, CDR2 SYGVKD. The CDR3: CAISESGGDPYEQYF. The CDR3 bases are TGTGCCATCAGTGAGTCCGGGGGAGACCCATACGAGCAGTACTTC.

The DNA for the CDR3 is TGTGCCAGCAGTCAGCGGCCCCAAGAGACCCAGTACTTC. Encoded protein: CASSQRPQETQYF. The chain is built from TRBV27 and TRBJ2-5; TRBD2 might be the D (5 bases). The V end lost 5 bases, the J end lost 1 base, and 8 bases lay between the germline ends. Germline V gives CDR1 MNHEY, CDR2 SMNVEV (reference sequence). The CDR3 spans 13 residues.

The rearrangement joins TRBV19 to TRBJ1-2; tentative D call: TRBD1 (5 bases). CDR3 length: 14 amino acids. V was clipped by 8 bases and J by 4 bases, with 17 bases between them. Germline lookup yields CDR1 LNHDA and CDR2 SQIVND (reference sequence). The chain's CDR3 is CASCSGGGPYGYTF. The CDR3 nucleotides read TGTGCCAGTTGCAGCGGGGGAGGCCCCTATGGCTACACCTTC. Drawing the rest from reference TRBV19 and TRBJ1-2, the complete variable domain is DGGITQSPKYLFRKEGQNVTLSCEQNLNHDAMYWYRQDPGQGLRLIYYSQIVNDFQKGDIAEGYSVSREKKESFPLTVTSAQKNPTAFYLCASCSGGGPYGYTFGSGTRLTVV.

This clonotype was counted between two and nine times. V gene TRBV6-9 combines with J gene TRBJ2-5; TRBD2 agrees at 12 bases. Trimming removed 3 bases from V and 4 bases from J; junction bases left unmatched: 6. Germline CDR1 and CDR2: MNHGY and SVAAGI. The CDR3 covers 16 residues. CDR3: CASSYLGLAGTETQYF. The CDR3 coding sequence is TGTGCCAGCAGTTACCTCGGACTAGCGGGAACAGAGACCCAGTACTTC.

The sample holds many counts of this clonotype. At one end, the junction sequence differs from germline, possibly due to a read error. The chain is built from TRBV5-1 and TRBJ2-7; no definite D call. Germline CDR1 is SGHRS and CDR2 is YFSETQ. The CDR3 contains 12 residues. This CDR3 reads CASSLSTYEQYF. CDR3 nucleotides: TGTGCCAGCAGTTTATCCACATACGAGCAGTACTTC. The full variable domain, in which reference TRBV5-1 and TRBJ2-7 provide the parts outside the CDR3, is KAGVTQTPRYLIKTRGQQVTLSCSPISGHRSVSWYQQTPGQGLQFLFEYFSETQRNKGNFPGRFSGRQFSNSRSEMNVSTLELGDSALYLCASSLSTYEQYFGPGTRLTVT.

The rearrangement uses TRBV12-3 or TRBV12-4 and TRBJ2-3; 9 nucleotides match TRBD2. CDR3 length: 15 residues. The V and J ends lost 4 bases and 3 bases, in that order; junction bases with no gene match: 5. The CDR3 DNA reads as TGTGCCAGCAGTTCGCAGACTAGCGGAACAGATACGCAGTATTTT. Its translation is CASSSQTSGTDTQYF.

This clonotype was counted ten times or more. The chain couples TRBV2 to TRBJ2-7; 10 bases fit TRBD2. The CDR3 has 16 amino acids. J lost 0 bases, V lost 6 bases, and 8 bases had no gene match. Germline V gene sequence: CDR1 SNHLY, CDR2 FYNNEI. The chain's CDR3 is CASSPLAGGGSYEQYF. Written as DNA, the CDR3 is TGTGCCAGCAGCCCTTTAGCGGGAGGAGGCTCCTACGAGCAGTACTTC.